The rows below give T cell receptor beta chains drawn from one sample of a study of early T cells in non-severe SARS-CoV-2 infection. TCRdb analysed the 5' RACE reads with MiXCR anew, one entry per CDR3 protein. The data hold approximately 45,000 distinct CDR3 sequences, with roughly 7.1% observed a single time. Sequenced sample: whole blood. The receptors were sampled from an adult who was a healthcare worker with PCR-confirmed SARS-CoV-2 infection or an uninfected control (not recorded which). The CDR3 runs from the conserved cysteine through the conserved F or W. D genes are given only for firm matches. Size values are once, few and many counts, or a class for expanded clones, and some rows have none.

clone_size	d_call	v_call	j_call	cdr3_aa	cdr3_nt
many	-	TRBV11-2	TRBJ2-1	CASAIPGLNEQFF	TGTGCCAGCGCAATCCCCGGACTCAATGAGCAGTTCTTC
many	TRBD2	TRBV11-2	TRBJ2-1	CASSLTSGGDNEQFF	TGTGCCAGCAGCCTCACTAGCGGGGGGGACAATGAGCAGTTCTTC
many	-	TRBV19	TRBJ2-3	CASSARIDTQYF	TGTGCCAGTAGTGCTAGGATCGATACGCAGTATTTT
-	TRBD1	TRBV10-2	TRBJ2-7	CASSPRTGLIEQYF	TGCGCCAGCAGTCCCAGGACAGGGTTGATCGAGCAGTACTTC
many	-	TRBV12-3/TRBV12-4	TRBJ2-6	CASSSTTGANVLTF	TGTGCCAGCAGTTCCACGACTGGGGCCAACGTCCTGACTTTC
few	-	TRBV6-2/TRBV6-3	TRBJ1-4	CASSSDRIATNEKLFF	TGTGCCAGCAGTTCCGACAGGATTGCAACTAATGAAAAACTGTTTTTT
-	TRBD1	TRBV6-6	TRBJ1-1	CASSGQENTEAFF	TGTGCCAGCAGCGGACAGGAGAACACTGAAGCTTTCTTT
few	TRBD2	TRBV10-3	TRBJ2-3	CAIRGITSGGTTDTQYF	TGTGCCATCAGAGGAATAACTAGCGGGGGGACCACAGATACGCAGTATTTT
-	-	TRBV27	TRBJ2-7	CASSLTVSYDEQYF	TGTGCCAGCAGTTTAACGGTCAGTTACGACGAGCAGTACTTC
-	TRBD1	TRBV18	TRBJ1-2	CASSPDRAGYGYTF	TGTGCCAGCTCACCTGACAGGGCAGGCTATGGCTACACCTTC
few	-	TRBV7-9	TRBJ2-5	CASSLLGPEETQYF	TGTGCCAGCAGCTTGCTGGGGCCCGAAGAGACCCAGTACTTC
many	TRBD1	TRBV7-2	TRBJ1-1	CASSFTADRANTEAFF	TGTGCCAGCAGCTTTACCGCCGACAGGGCGAACACTGAAGCTTTCTTT
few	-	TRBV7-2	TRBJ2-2	CASSALWRGPLTGELFF	TGTGCCAGCAGCGCGCTCTGGCGGGGGCCACTTACCGGGGAGCTGTTTTTT
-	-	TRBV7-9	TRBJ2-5	CASSLPTPRDGRQETQYF	TGTGCCAGCAGCTTACCCACACCCCGGGACGGACGCCAAGAGACCCAGTACTTC
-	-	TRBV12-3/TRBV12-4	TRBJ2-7	CASSLEYSSYEQYF	TGTGCCAGCAGTTTGGAGTACAGTAGCTACGAGCAGTACTTC
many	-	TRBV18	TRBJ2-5	CASSGLAEETQYF	TGTGCCAGCTCAGGGCTAGCAGAAGAGACCCAGTACTTC
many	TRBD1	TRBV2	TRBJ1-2	CASRITGGYYGYTF	TGTGCCAGCAGGATCACAGGGGGCTACTATGGCTACACCTTC
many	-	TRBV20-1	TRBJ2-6	CSANGEFGSGANVLTF	TGCAGTGCTAACGGGGAGTTCGGCTCTGGGGCCAACGTCCTGACTTTC
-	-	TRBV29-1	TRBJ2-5	CSVDPRQTQETQYF	TGCAGCGTTGACCCTCGACAGACCCAAGAGACCCAGTACTTC
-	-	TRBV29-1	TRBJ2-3	CSVGTDTQYF	TGCAGCGTTGGAACAGATACGCAGTATTTT
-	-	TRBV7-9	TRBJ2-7	CASSLLVGAWAEQYF	TGTGCCAGCAGCTTATTGGTCGGGGCCTGGGCCGAGCAGTACTTC
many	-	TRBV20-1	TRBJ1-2	CSPGLLGGYTF	TGCAGCCCGGGCCTCCTGGGAGGCTACACCTTC
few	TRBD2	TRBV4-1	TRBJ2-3	CASSQEGAGGPDTQYF	TGCGCCAGCAGCCAAGAAGGGGCGGGGGGGCCAGATACGCAGTATTTT
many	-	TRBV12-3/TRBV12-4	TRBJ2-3	CASSPSIDTQYF	TGTGCCAGCAGTCCTAGCATAGATACGCAGTATTTT
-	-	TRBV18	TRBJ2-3	CASSPPAQSDTQYF	TGTGCCAGCTCACCACCGGCCCAGTCAGATACGCAGTATTTT
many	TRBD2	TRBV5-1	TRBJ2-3	CASSQGLGVQDTQYF	TGCGCCAGCAGCCAAGGACTAGGGGTGCAAGATACGCAGTATTTT
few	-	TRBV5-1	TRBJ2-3	CASSQGGTLTDTQYF	TGCGCCAGCAGCCAAGGGGGGACTTTAACAGATACGCAGTATTTT
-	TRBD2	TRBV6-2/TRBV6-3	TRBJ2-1	CASSYGGGAYNEQFF	TGTGCCAGCAGTTACGGCGGGGGGGCCTACAATGAGCAGTTCTTC
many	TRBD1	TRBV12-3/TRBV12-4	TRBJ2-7	CASTWGTGPYEQYF	TGTGCCAGCACCTGGGGGACAGGGCCCTACGAGCAGTACTTC
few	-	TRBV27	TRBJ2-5	CASSRQGRAQETQYF	TGTGCCAGCAGTCGCCAGGGTCGCGCTCAAGAGACCCAGTACTTC
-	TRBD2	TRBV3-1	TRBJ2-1	CASSGPAGGPYNEQFF	TGTGCCAGCAGCGGTCCAGCGGGGGGGCCTTACAATGAGCAGTTCTTC
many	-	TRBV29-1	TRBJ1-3	CSVYGRSGNTIYF	TGCAGCGTTTATGGCCGGTCTGGAAACACCATATATTTT
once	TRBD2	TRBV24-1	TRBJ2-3	CATGVSGGESDTQYF	TGTGCCACCGGTGTCAGCGGGGGAGAATCAGATACGCAGTATTTT
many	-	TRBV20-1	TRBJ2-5	CSAMPGAGKTQYF	TGCAGTGCTATGCCGGGGGCCGGGAAGACCCAGTACTTC
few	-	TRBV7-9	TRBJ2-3	CASSPLARGVKDTQYF	TGTGCCAGCAGCCCCCTGGCGCGCGGGGTAAAAGATACGCAGTATTTT
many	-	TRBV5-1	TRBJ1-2	CASSQDRGYTF	TGCGCCAGCAGTCAGGACAGAGGCTACACCTTC
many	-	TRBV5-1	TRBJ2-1	CASSLVYGSYNEQFF	TGCGCCAGCAGCTTGGTTTATGGATCCTACAATGAGCAGTTCTTC
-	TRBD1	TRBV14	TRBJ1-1	CASRGQVNTEAFF	TGTGCCAGCAGGGGACAGGTGAACACTGAAGCTTTCTTT
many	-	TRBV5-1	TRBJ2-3	CASSLEVGADTQYF	TGCGCCAGCAGCTTGGAGGTGGGTGCAGATACGCAGTATTTT
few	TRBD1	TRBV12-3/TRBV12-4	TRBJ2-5	CASSSTDRGKTQYF	TGTGCCAGCAGTTCCACAGACAGGGGAAAGACCCAGTACTTC
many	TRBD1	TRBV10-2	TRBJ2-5	CASDTGTGGEETQYF	TGCGCCAGCGATACCGGGACAGGGGGCGAAGAGACCCAGTACTTC